These T cell receptor beta chains were read from a single sample in a study of tumor-infiltrating lymphocytes in primary liver carcinoma. Each CDR3 protein gets one entry after TCRdb re-called the multiplex PCR reads with MiXCR. The table has about 180,000 distinct CDR3 sequences, less than 65% seen once; the top ten hold 72%. The sample comprised peripheral blood. The receptors were sampled from a man aged 40-49 years with primary liver carcinoma and hepatitis B virus infection. Each CDR3 is given with its conserved first and last residue. D genes are given only for firm matches. Clone size is given for some rows only: seen once, a few or many times, or a class if the clone is expanded.

size: few; D: -; V: TRBV10-3; J: TRBJ2-7; CDR3: CAISPALTERYEQYF; DNA: TGTGCCATCAGCCCAGCCTTAACAGAAAGATACGAGCAGTACTTC
size: -; D: -; V: TRBV5-1; J: TRBJ2-5; CDR3: CASILLVGEGETQYF; DNA: TGCGCCAGCATCTTACTAGTGGGAGAAGGAGAGACCCAGTACTTC
size: -; D: TRBD2; V: TRBV4-1; J: TRBJ2-7; CDR3: CASSQSAGVLSYEQYF; DNA: TGCGCCAGCAGCCAGTCGGCGGGGGTTCTATCCTACGAGCAATACTTC
size: -; D: -; V: TRBV29-1; J: TRBJ1-1; CDR3: CSVAAGTWRATEAFF; DNA: -
size: -; D: -; V: TRBV6-5; J: TRBJ1-5; CDR3: CASSRKGMSNQPQHF; DNA: TGTGCCAGCAGCAGAAAGGGGATGAGCAATCAGCCCCAGCATTTT
size: -; D: -; V: TRBV6-6; J: TRBJ1-5; CDR3: CASNYSRVSNQPQHF; DNA: TGTGCCAGCAATTACTCGAGGGTTAGCAATCAGCCCCAACATTTT
size: -; D: TRBD2; V: TRBV6-2/TRBV6-3; J: TRBJ2-7; CDR3: CATSKLAGSHEQYF; DNA: TGTGCCACTTCAAAACTAGCGGGAAGCCACGAGCAGTACTTC
size: many; D: -; V: TRBV11-2; J: TRBJ2-3; CDR3: CASSLVGGPDTQYF; DNA: TGTGCCAGCAGCTTAGTTGGGGGACCAGATACGCAGTATTTT
size: -; D: -; V: TRBV4-1; J: TRBJ2-3; CDR3: CASSQGGSSTQYF; DNA: TGCGCCAGCAGCCAAGGGGGTTCCAGCACGCAGTATTTT
size: -; D: -; V: TRBV29-1; J: TRBJ2-5; CDR3: CSMRRDTYSQETQYF; DNA: TGCAGCATGCGCCGGGACACATATTCCCAAGAGACCCAGTACTTC
size: few; D: TRBD1; V: TRBV6-1; J: TRBJ2-2; CDR3: CASTGGSGQGYNTGELFF; DNA: TGTGCCAGCACGGGCGGGTCGGGACAGGGGTATAACACCGGGGAGCTGTTTTTT
size: many; D: TRBD2; V: TRBV11-2; J: TRBJ2-7; CDR3: CASSLAAGAEQYF; DNA: TGTGCCAGCAGCTTAGCGGCGGGAGCCGAGCAGTACTTC
size: -; D: -; V: TRBV4-1; J: TRBJ2-7; CDR3: CASSRLPPYEQYF; DNA: TGCGCCAGCAGCCGACTCCCCCCCTACGAGCAGTACTTC
size: -; D: -; V: TRBV29-1; J: TRBJ2-7; CDR3: CSQNPPGSYEQYF; DNA: TGCAGTCAGAACCCCCCAGGGTCCTACGAGCAGTACTTC
size: -; D: -; V: TRBV6-6; J: TRBJ2-2; CDR3: CTSSYDAVGTGELFF; DNA: TGTACCAGCAGTTACGATGCGGTCGGGACCGGGGAGCTGTTTTTT
size: once; D: -; V: TRBV11-1; J: TRBJ2-1; CDR3: CVSRKQEGHNERFF; DNA: TGTGTCAGCAGAAAACAGGAGGGGCACAATGAGCGGTTCTTC